The clone carrying this T cell receptor beta chain has more than one count but fewer than ten. Its antigen is unidentified. This specimen belongs to a study of Ad26.COV2.S vaccination and SARS-CoV-2 variants. Germline loops: CDR1 MNHEY, CDR2 SMNVEV (reference sequence). The CDR3 consists of 14 residues. V was clipped by 6 bases and J by 6 bases, with 15 bases between them. Repertoires were generated with immunoSEQ multiplex PCR, while TCRdb's copy carries only in-frame clones and drops some. The data show about 400,000 clones, about four fifths seen once. Treatment here: some 19 received Ad26.COV2.S at low or high dose, single or two shots; about five received placebo; per-sample allocation not given. Collection of samples fell on day 63 after the first vaccine or placebo injection. Whole-study results and caveats: Similar non-spike TCR breadth was seen in vaccine and placebo recipients. Considerable breadth of spike-specific CD8+ and CD4+ T cell responses has reportedly been documented following vaccination.

The source is a person between 18 and 60 years old who received the Ad26.COV2.S COVID-19 vaccine or a placebo. V usage is TRBV27 and J usage is TRBJ1-5; a possible D gene is TRBD1 (6 bases). The specimen comprised peripheral blood, sampled in a trial of Ad26.COV2.S vaccine versus placebo. DNA of the CDR3: TGTGCCAGCAGCCCCTGGGGGGCGCGTCAGCCCCAGCATTTT. It yields the protein CASSPWGARQPQHF.